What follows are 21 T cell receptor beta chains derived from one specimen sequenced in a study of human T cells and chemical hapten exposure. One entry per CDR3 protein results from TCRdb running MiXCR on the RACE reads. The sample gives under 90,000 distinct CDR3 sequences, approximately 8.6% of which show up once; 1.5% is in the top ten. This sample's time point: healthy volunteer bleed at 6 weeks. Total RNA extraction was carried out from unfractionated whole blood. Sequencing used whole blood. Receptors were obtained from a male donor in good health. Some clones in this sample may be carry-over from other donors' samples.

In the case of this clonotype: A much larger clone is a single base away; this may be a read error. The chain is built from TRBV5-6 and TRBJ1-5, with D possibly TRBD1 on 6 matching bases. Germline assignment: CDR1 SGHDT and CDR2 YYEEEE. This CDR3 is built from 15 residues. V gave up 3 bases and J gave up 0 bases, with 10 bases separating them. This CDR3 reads CASSYRVHSNQPQHF. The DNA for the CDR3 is TGTGCCAGCAGCTACAGGGTGCATAGCAATCAGCCCCAGCATTTT.

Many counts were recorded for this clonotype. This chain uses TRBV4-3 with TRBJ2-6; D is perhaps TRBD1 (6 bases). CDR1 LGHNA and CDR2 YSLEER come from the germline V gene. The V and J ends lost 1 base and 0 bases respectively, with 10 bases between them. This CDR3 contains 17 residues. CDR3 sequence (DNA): TGCGCCAGCAGCCAAGCCGGGACAAACTCTGGGGCCAACGTCCTGACTTTC. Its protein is CASSQAGTNSGANVLTF.

The CDR3 bases are TGTGCCACTGGGACGGGCACAGATACGCAGTATTTT. Translating gives CATGTGTDTQYF. The chain joins TRBV5-6 to TRBJ2-3; either TRBD1 or TRBD2 may fit D (5 bases each). V lost 9 bases, J lost 1 base, and 9 bases lay in between. The CDR3 consists of 12 residues. CDR1 is SGHDT, CDR2 YYEEEE, per germline.

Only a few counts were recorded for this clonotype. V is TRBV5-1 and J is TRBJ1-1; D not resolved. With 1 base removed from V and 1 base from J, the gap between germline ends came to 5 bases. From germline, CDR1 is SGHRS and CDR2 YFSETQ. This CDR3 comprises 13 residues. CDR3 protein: CASSLFTNTEAFF. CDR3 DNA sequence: TGCGCCAGCAGCTTGTTCACGAACACTGAAGCTTTCTTT.

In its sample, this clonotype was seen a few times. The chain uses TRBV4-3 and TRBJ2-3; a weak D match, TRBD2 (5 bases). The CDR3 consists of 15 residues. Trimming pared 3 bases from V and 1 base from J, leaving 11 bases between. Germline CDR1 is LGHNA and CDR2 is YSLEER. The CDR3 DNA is TGCGCCAGCAGCCATGCCACTAGGGGCACAGATACGCAGTATTTT. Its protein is CASSHATRGTDTQYF.

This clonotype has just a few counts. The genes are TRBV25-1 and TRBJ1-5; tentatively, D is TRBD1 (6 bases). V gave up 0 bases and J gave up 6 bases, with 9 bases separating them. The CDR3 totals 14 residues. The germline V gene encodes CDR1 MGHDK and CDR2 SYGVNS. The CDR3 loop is CASSEYRGGQPQHF. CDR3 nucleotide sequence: TGTGCCAGCAGTGAATACAGGGGTGGTCAGCCCCAGCATTTT. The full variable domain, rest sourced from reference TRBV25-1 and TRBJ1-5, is EADIYQTPRYLVIGTGKKITLECSQTMGHDKMYWYQQDPGMELHLIHYSYGVNSTEKGDLSSESTVSRIRTEHFPLTLESARPSHTSQYLCASSEYRGGQPQHFGDGTRLSIL.

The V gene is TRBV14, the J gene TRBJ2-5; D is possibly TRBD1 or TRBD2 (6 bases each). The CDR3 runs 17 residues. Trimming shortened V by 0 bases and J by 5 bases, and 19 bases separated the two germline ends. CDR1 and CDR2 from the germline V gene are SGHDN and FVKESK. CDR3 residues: CASSQDSSGAVAETQYF. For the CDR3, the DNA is TGTGCCAGCAGCCAAGATTCGTCGGGGGCCGTGGCGGAGACCCAGTACTTC.

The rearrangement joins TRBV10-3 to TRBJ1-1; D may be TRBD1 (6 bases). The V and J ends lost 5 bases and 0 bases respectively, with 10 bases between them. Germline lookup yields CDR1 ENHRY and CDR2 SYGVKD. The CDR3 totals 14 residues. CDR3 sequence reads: CAISRDIVNTEAFF. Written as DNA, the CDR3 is TGTGCCATCAGTAGGGACATAGTGAACACTGAAGCTTTCTTT.

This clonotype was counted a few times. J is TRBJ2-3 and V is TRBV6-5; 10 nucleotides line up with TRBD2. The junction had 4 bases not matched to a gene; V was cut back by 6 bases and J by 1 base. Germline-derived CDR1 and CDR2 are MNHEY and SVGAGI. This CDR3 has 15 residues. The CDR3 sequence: CASSFGTSGTDTQYF. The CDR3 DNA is TGTGCCAGCAGCTTCGGGACTAGCGGCACAGATACGCAGTATTTT.

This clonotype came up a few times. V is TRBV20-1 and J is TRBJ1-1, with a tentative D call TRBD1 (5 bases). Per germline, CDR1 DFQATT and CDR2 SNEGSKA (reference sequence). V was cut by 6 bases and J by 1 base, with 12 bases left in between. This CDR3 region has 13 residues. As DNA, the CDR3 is TGCAGTGCAACCGGGACCCGGAACACTGAAGCTTTCTTT. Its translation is CSATGTRNTEAFF.

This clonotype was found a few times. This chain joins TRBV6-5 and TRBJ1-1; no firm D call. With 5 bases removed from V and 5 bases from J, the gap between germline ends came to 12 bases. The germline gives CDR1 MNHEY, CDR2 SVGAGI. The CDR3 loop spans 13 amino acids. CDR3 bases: TGTGCCAGCAGTCTTAGGATTCCGACTGAAGCTTTCTTT. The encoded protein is CASSLRIPTEAFF.

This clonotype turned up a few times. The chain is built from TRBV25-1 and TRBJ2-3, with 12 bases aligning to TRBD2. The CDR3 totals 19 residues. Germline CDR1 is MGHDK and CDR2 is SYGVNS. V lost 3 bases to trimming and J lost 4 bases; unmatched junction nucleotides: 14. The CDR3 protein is CASSDRTQSRLAGADTQYF. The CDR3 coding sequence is TGTGCCAGCAGTGATCGGACACAGAGTCGACTAGCGGGGGCAGATACGCAGTATTTT.

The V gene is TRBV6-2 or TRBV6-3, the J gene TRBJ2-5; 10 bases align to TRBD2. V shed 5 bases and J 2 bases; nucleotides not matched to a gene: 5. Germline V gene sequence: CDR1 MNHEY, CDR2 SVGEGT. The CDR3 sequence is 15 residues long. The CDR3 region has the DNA TGTGCCAGCAGTGCTTGGACTAGCGGACAAGAGACCCAGTACTTC. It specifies CASSAWTSGQETQYF.

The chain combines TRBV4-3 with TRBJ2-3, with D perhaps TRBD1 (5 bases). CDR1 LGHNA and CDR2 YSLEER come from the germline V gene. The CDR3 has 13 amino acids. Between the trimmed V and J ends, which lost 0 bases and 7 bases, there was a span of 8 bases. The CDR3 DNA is TGCGCCAGCAGCCAAGACAGGGCGAATACGCAGTATTTT. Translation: CASSQDRANTQYF.

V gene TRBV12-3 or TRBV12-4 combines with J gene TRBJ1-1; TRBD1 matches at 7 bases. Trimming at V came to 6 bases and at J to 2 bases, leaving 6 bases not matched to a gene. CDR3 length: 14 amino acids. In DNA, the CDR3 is TGTGCCAGCAGGACAGACAGGGATAACACTGAAGCTTTCTTT. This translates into CASRTDRDNTEAFF.

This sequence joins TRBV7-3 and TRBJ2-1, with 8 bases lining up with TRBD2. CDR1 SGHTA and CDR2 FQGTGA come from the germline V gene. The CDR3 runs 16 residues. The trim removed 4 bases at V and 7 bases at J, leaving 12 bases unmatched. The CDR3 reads CASSSLRSGGGNEQFF. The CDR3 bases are TGTGCCAGCAGCTCCCTCAGGAGCGGGGGAGGGAATGAGCAGTTCTTC.

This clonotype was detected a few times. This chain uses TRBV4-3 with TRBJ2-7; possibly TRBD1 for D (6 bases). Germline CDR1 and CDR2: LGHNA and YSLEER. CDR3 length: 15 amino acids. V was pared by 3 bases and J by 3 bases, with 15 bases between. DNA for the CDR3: TGCGCCAGCAGCCAGGGGAGAACAGGGTTCTACGAGCAGTACTTC. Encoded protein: CASSQGRTGFYEQYF.

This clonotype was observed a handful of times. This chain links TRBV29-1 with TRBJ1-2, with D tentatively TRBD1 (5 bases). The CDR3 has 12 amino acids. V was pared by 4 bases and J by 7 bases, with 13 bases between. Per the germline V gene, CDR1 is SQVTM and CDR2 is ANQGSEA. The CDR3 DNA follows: TGCAGCGTTGTTCAGGGAGTTCGTGGCTACACCTTC. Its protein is CSVVQGVRGYTF.

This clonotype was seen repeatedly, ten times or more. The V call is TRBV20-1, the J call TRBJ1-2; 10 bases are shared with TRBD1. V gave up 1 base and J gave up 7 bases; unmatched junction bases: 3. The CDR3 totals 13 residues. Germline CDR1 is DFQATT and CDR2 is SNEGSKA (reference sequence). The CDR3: CSARVGQGIGYTF. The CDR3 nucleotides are TGCAGTGCTAGAGTGGGACAGGGGATTGGCTACACCTTC.

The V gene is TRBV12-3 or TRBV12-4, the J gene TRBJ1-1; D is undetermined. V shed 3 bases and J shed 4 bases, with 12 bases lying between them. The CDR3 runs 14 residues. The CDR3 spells CASSFVEASTEAFF. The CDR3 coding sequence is TGTGCCAGCAGTTTTGTGGAGGCGAGCACTGAAGCTTTCTTT.

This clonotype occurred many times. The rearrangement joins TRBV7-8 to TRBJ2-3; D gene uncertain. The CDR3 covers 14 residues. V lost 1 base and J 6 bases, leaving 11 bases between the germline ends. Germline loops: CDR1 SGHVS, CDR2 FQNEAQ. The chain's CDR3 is CASSLDRRADTQYF. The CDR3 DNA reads TGTGCCAGCAGCTTAGATCGTCGAGCTGATACGCAGTATTTT.